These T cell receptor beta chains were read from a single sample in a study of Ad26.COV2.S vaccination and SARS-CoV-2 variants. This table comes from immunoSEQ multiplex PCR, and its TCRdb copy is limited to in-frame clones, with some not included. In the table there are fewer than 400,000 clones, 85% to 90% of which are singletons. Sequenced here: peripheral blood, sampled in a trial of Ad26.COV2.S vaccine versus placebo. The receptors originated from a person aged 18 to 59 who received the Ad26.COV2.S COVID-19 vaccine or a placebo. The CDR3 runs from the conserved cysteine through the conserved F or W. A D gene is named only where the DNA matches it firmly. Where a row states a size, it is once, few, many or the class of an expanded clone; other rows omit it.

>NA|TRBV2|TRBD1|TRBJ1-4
TGTGCCAGCAGTGAAAGTTCGGGGACAGCTAATGAAAAACTGTTTTTT
CASSESSGTANEKLFF
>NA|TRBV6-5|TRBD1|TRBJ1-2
TGTGCCAGCAGTTACGGGGGGACAGGGAGCGGCTACACCTTC
CASSYGGTGSGYTF
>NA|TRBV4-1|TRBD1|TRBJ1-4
TGCGCCAGCAGCCAAGTGGACAGGGCATACGAAAAACTGTTTTTT
CASSQVDRAYEKLFF
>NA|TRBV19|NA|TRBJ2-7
TGTGCCAGTGGAGACCGGAACGAGCAGTACTTC
CASGDRNEQYF
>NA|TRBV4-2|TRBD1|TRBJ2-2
TGTGCCAGCAGCCACTCCGGGACAGAGAACACCGGGGAGCTGTTTTTT
CASSHSGTENTGELFF
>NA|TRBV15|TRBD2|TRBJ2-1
TGTGCCACCAGCAGAGAGGGCTGGACTAGCAGAAATGAGCAGTTCTTC
CATSREGWTSRNEQFF
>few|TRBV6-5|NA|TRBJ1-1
TGTGCCAGCAGCACTCACAACACTGAAGCTTTCTTT
CASSTHNTEAFF
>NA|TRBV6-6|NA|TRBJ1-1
TGTGCCAGCAACAGCCCTCTACGGTACACCAACACTGAAGCTTTCTTT
CASNSPLRYTNTEAFF
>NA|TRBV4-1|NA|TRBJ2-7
TGCGCCAGCAGCTCAGGGATCGACTCCTACGAGCAGTACTTC
CASSSGIDSYEQYF
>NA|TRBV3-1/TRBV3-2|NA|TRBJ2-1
TGTGCCAGCAGCCATGGGGGTGAGCAGTTCTTC
CASSHGGEQFF
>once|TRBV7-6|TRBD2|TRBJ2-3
TGTGCCAGCAGCTTGGGACTAGCCAACCGCGGCACAGATACGCAGTATTTT
CASSLGLANRGTDTQYF
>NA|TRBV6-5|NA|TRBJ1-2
TGTGCCAGCGATTGGGGAGGGGGGGATGGCTACACCTTC
CASDWGGGDGYTF
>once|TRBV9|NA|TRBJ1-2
TGTGCCAGCAGCGAACAGACAGCCGCCTTTTCTGTTGGCTACACCTTC
CASSEQTAAFSVGYTF
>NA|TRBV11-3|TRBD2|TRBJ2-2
TGTGCCAGCAGCCGAAGCGGGGTACTTTCCGGGGAGCTGTTTTTT
CASSRSGVLSGELFF
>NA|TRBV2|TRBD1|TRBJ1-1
TGTGCCAGCAGTGAAGCGCACAGGGGAACTGAAGCTTTCTTT
CASSEAHRGTEAFF
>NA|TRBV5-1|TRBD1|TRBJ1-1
TGCGCCAGCAGCGGAGACAGGGGGCTATACACTGAAGCTTTCTTT
CASSGDRGLYTEAFF
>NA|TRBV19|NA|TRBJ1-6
TGTGCCAGTAGTATAGATGCGGGGACTCTAAAGGATTCACCCCTCCACTTT
CASSIDAGTLKDSPLHF
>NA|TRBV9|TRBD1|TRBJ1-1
TGTGCCAGCAGCGTAACATCTAGGGGGCTTACTGAAGCTTTCTTT
CASSVTSRGLTEAFF
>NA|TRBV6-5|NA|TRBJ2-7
TGTGCCAGCAGTTACTCGACAGCCAGCTCCTACGAGCAGTACTTC
CASSYSTASSYEQYF
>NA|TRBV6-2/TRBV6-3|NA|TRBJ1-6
TGTGCCAGCAGTACCGTGTTGGATTCACCCCTCCACTTT
CASSTVLDSPLHF
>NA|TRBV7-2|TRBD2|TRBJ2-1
TGTGCCAGCAGCTTAGAGACTAGCGGGGGATCCAGGATCTTC
CASSLETSGGSRIF
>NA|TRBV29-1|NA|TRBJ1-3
TGCAGCGTTGACGAGGTCGGGAGCTCTGGAAACACCATATATTTT
CSVDEVGSSGNTIYF
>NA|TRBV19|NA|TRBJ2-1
TGTGCCACCAGGGACTTTCCTTACAATGAGCAGTTCTTC
CATRDFPYNEQFF
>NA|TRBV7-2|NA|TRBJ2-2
TGTGCCAGCAGCTTAACCGGACAGGGGGAGCTGTTTTTT
CASSLTGQGELFF
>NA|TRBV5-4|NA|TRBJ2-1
TGTGCCTCCTCCTTGCGGGGGCGGAGCTCCTACAATGAGCAGTTCTTC
CASSLRGRSSYNEQFF
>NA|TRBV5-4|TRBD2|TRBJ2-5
TGTGCCAGCAGCTTGGGTCGGACTAGTTATGGTGAGACCCAGTACTTC
CASSLGRTSYGETQYF
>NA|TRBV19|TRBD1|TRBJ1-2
TGTGCCAGTAGTATAGAGGAACAGGGGATTGGTTATGGCTACACCTTC
CASSIEEQGIGYGYTF
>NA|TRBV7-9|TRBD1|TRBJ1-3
TGTGCCAGCAGCTTACAGGGGACAGGGCTTTCAAACACCATATATTTT
CASSLQGTGLSNTIYF
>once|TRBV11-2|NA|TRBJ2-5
TGTGCCAGCAGCTTAGGAGGGGCCGTTTTGGAGACCCAGTACTTC
CASSLGGAVLETQYF
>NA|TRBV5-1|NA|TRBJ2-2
TGCGCCAGCAGGGCGGGACAAGAGATTTGGGCCGGGGAGCTGTTTTTT
CASRAGQEIWAGELFF
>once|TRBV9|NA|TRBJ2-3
TGTGCCAGCAGCTTCCGTGGCGGGCTCACAGATACGCAGTATTTT
CASSFRGGLTDTQYF
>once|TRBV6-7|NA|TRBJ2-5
TGTGCCAGCACGGGAGGGGGCACGTGGGAGACCCAGTACTTC
CASTGGGTWETQYF
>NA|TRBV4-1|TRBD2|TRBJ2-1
TGCGCCAGCATGGGTCTAGCGGGGTACAATGAGCAGTTCTTC
CASMGLAGYNEQFF
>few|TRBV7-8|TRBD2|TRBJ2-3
TGTGCCAGCAGTTCTCAAGCGGGGTCTAACACAGATACGCAGTATTTT
CASSSQAGSNTDTQYF
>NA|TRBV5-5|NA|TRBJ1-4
TGTGCCAGCAGCCTACACAGTCGGGTTAATGAAAAACTGTTTTTT
CASSLHSRVNEKLFF
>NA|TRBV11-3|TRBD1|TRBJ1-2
TGTGCCAGCGGCTTAGGACAGGGGGCTAACTATGGCTACACCTTC
CASGLGQGANYGYTF